Presented here are 30 T cell receptor beta chains from one specimen sequenced in a study of early T cells in non-severe SARS-CoV-2 infection. A single record per CDR3 protein comes from TCRdb applying MiXCR to the 5' RACE reads. The table includes about 30,000 distinct CDR3 sequences, 5% to 6.5% detected once. Sequenced input: whole blood. These receptors originate from an adult who was a healthcare worker with PCR-confirmed SARS-CoV-2 infection or an uninfected control (not recorded which).

This clonotype has at least ten counts. V gene TRBV29-1 combines with J gene TRBJ2-1; D uncertain. Germline CDR1 SQVTM, CDR2 ANQGSEA. The V and J ends lost 3 bases and 4 bases respectively, with 7 bases between them. This CDR3 has 12 residues. CDR3 sequence: CSVDARYNEQFF. In nucleotides, the CDR3 is TGCAGCGTTGACGCGCGATACAATGAGCAGTTCTTC.

This clonotype occurred many times. The chain combines TRBV20-1 with TRBJ2-5; 11 positions agree with TRBD2. V lost 0 bases, J lost 5 bases, and 8 bases stayed unmatched. The CDR3 contains 16 residues. The germline CDR1 and CDR2 sequences are DFQATT and SNEGSKA (reference sequence). CDR3 region: CSARDLLAGGPETQYF. The CDR3 nucleotides read TGCAGTGCTAGAGATCTGCTAGCGGGAGGTCCGGAGACCCAGTACTTC.

In the case of this clonotype: Germline and junction disagree at one end, which may indicate a read error. This chain uses TRBV6-2 or TRBV6-3 with TRBJ2-2; D possibly corresponds to TRBD2 (5 bases). The CDR3 consists of 14 residues. Germline V gene lookup returns CDR1 MNHEY and CDR2 SVGEGT. CDR3 nucleotides: TGTGCCAGCAGTCTCCTGATGACTACCGGAGAGCTGTTTTTT. Its protein is CASSLLMTTGELFF.

This clonotype was detected many times. This chain uses TRBV28 with TRBJ2-4, with 10 bases fitting TRBD1. CDR3 size: 16 residues. The J segment lost 3 bases and the V segment lost 0 bases, leaving 2 bases of the junction unmatched. CDR1 MDHEN and CDR2 SYDVKM come from the germline V gene. Here the CDR3 reads CASSLWGTGVKNIQYF. In DNA, the CDR3 is TGTGCCAGCAGTTTATGGGGGACAGGGGTCAAAAACATTCAGTACTTC.

This clonotype was observed at least ten times. The V gene is TRBV28, the J gene TRBJ2-7; 7 nucleotides agree with TRBD2. The germline V gene encodes CDR1 MDHEN and CDR2 SYDVKM. The CDR3 is 17 amino acids. V was clipped by 7 bases and J by 0 bases; unmatched bases: 15. CDR3 coding DNA: TGTGCCAGCAAAAACGAGGGGCTAGCGGAAAACTCCTACGAGCAGTACTTC. Translation gives CASKNEGLAENSYEQYF. Combining the CDR3 with reference TRBV28 and TRBJ2-7 gives the whole variable domain DVKVTQSSRYLVKRTGEKVFLECVQDMDHENMFWYRQDPGLGLRLIYFSYDVKMKEKGDIPEGYSVSREKKERFSLILESASTNQTSMYLCASKNEGLAENSYEQYFGPGTRLTVT.

This clonotype was seen ten or more times. This chain uses TRBV12-5 with TRBJ2-5; 7 nucleotides align to TRBD1. Germline CDR1 and CDR2: LGHNT and FRNRAP. The CDR3 is 15 residues long. V dropped 6 bases and J dropped 2; count of bases not matched to a gene: 9. The CDR3 reads CASGPYPGGQETQYF. The CDR3 DNA is TGTGCTAGTGGGCCTTACCCAGGGGGACAAGAGACCCAGTACTTC. Full variable domain (remainder filled in from reference TRBV12-5 and TRBJ2-5): DARVTQTPRHKVTEMGQEVTMRCQPILGHNTVFWYRQTMMQGLELLAYFRNRAPLDDSGMPKDRFSAEMPDATLATLKIQPSEPRDSAVYFCASGPYPGGQETQYFGPGTRLLVL.

This clonotype was counted many times. The chain employs TRBV4-3 and TRBJ2-2; the match to TRBD1 covers 9 bases. The V gene's germline CDR1 is LGHNA and CDR2 YSLEER. Germline trimming cut 1 base from V and 3 bases from J; bases unmatched to any gene: 3. CDR3 size: 16 residues. The CDR3 region is CASSQGGTGYTGELFF. The DNA for the CDR3 is TGCGCCAGCAGCCAAGGGGGGACAGGGTACACCGGGGAGCTGTTTTTT.

A few counts support this clonotype. The chain carries TRBV27 and TRBJ2-7, with D maybe TRBD2 (5 bases). CDR1 is MNHEY and CDR2 is SMNVEV in the germline V gene (reference sequence). The CDR3 totals 15 residues. Trimming cost V 1 base and J 6 bases, with 16 bases left between them. The CDR3 protein is CASSLFPGDNTEQYF. Written as DNA, the CDR3 is TGTGCCAGCAGTTTATTCCCCGGGGATAACACCGAGCAGTACTTC.

This clonotype has at least ten counts. This chain joins TRBV20-1 and TRBJ2-3; the D call may be TRBD1 or TRBD2 (5 bases each). The V end lost 1 base, the J end lost 15 bases, and 20 bases lay between the germline ends. CDR1 and CDR2 (germline): DFQATT, SNEGSKA (reference sequence). The CDR3 sequence is 13 residues long. The CDR3 spells CSARGPPGPTLYF. The CDR3 nucleotides are TGCAGTGCTAGAGGGCCACCGGGACCGACTTTATATTTT.

This clonotype was found a few times. V and J are TRBV6-2 or TRBV6-3 and TRBJ2-2; 7 bases are a match to TRBD1. This CDR3 spans 13 amino acids. Germline loops: CDR1 MNHEY, CDR2 SVGEGT. J was trimmed by 8 bases and V by 0 bases; bases with no gene match: 0. The CDR3 here is CASSYSDRGELFF. DNA for the CDR3: TGTGCCAGCAGTTACTCGGACAGGGGGGAGCTGTTTTTT.

The table lists this clonotype with many counts. This sequence joins TRBV12-3 or TRBV12-4 and TRBJ2-7, with TRBD1 matching over 9 bases. CDR3 length: 12 residues. The V and J ends lost 8 bases and 3 bases, in that order; junction bases with no gene match: 2. The CDR3 spells CASAGQGYEQYF. DNA for the CDR3: TGTGCCAGCGCGGGACAGGGCTACGAGCAGTACTTC.

This clonotype was picked up many times. The chain joins TRBV6-2 or TRBV6-3 to TRBJ2-1; tentatively, D is TRBD1 or TRBD2 (6 bases each). This CDR3 region has 14 residues. V lost 5 bases, J lost 4 bases, and 12 bases lay in between. CDR1 and CDR2 (germline): MNHEY, SVGEGT. CDR3 DNA: TGTGCCAGCAGTAGGGGGACTTCTTACAATGAGCAGTTCTTC. This encodes CASSRGTSYNEQFF.

This clonotype was picked up many times. The rearrangement uses TRBV7-6 and TRBJ2-7; 11 positions agree with TRBD2. The V gene end was trimmed by 1 base and the J gene end by 3 bases; junction bases not matched to a gene: 8. CDR1 and CDR2 from the germline V gene are SGHVS and FNYEAQ. The length of the CDR3 is 17 residues. CDR3 sequence (DNA): TGTGCCAGCAGCTTAGGCGCCGCGGGACTAGCGGTCTACGAGCAGTACTTC. Amino acid sequence: CASSLGAAGLAVYEQYF.

This clonotype was observed many times. This sequence joins TRBV7-3 and TRBJ2-2; the D gene could be TRBD1 or TRBD2 (5 bases each). The CDR3 is 16 residues long. Trimming pared 1 base from V and 6 bases from J, leaving 15 bases between. Germline V gene sequence: CDR1 SGHTA, CDR2 FQGTGA. For the CDR3, the DNA is TGTGCCAGCAGCTTAAACCCAGGGTTGGGGGCCGGGGAGCTGTTTTTT. As protein: CASSLNPGLGAGELFF.

This clonotype was counted ten times or more. The chain recombines TRBV5-1 with TRBJ2-6; D ambiguous. The V end lost 1 base, the J end lost 14 bases, and 7 bases lay between the germline ends. Germline V gene lookup returns CDR1 SGHRS and CDR2 YFSETQ. CDR3 size: 11 residues. CDR3 in DNA: TGCGCCAGCAGCTTGTCTAGTCTCCTGACTTTC. Translation gives CASSLSSLLTF.

This clonotype occurred many times. J is TRBJ2-2 and V is TRBV3-1, with 12 nucleotides matching TRBD2. Germline V gives CDR1 LGHDT, CDR2 YNNKEL (reference sequence). The junction had 20 bases not matched to a gene; V was cut back by 3 bases and J by 3 bases. The CDR3 consists of 22 residues. CDR3 sequence (DNA): TGTGCCAGCAGCCAGCCATCTTGGGGGCCTAGCGGGAGGGCCGAGGACACCGGGGAGCTGTTTTTT. Translated: CASSQPSWGPSGRAEDTGELFF. Full variable domain (missing parts from reference TRBV3-1 and TRBJ2-2): DTAVSQTPKYLVTQMGNDKSIKCEQNLGHDTMYWYKQDSKKFLKIMFSYNNKELIINETVPNRFSPKSPDKAHLNLHINSLELGDSAVYFCASSQPSWGPSGRAEDTGELFFGEGSRLTVL.

This clonotype has at least ten counts. The rearrangement uses TRBV5-1 and TRBJ2-1, with TRBD2 matching over 10 bases. CDR3 length: 16 amino acids. J gave up 8 bases and V 0 bases, and 8 bases lay outside the gene matches. Germline V gene data show CDR1 as SGHRS and CDR2 as YFSETQ. CDR3: CASSLAVASGRYEQFF. The CDR3 nucleotides are TGCGCCAGCAGCTTGGCGGTGGCTAGCGGGAGATATGAGCAGTTCTTC.

J is TRBJ2-4 and V is TRBV7-9; no definite D call. The CDR3 loop spans 17 amino acids. The germline V gene encodes CDR1 SEHNR and CDR2 FQNEAQ (reference sequence). Trimming shortened V by 8 bases and J by 3 bases, and 23 bases separated the two germline ends. Written as DNA, the CDR3 is TGTGCCAGCGGATTACTCTCCACAACGGCAAGCAAAAACATTCAGTACTTC. This encodes CASGLLSTTASKNIQYF.

This clonotype was found many times. The chain is built from TRBV15 and TRBJ1-6; D call uncertain. This CDR3 comprises 15 residues. Germline V gives CDR1 LNHNV, CDR2 YYDKDF (reference sequence). Trimming left V 1 base short and J 7 bases short, with 11 bases between. CDR3 sequence: CATSRVGVTNSPLHF. The CDR3 region has the DNA TGTGCCACCAGCAGAGTTGGGGTGACAAATTCACCCCTCCACTTT.

The V call is TRBV28, the J call TRBJ2-7; no clear D gene. Germline V gene lookup returns CDR1 MDHEN and CDR2 SYDVKM. V was clipped by 3 bases and J by 6 bases, with 18 bases between them. This CDR3 region has 15 residues. The CDR3: CASSLPTMTSSEQYF. The CDR3, as DNA: TGTGCCAGCAGTTTGCCCACTATGACCTCTAGCGAGCAGTACTTC.

The DNA for the CDR3 is TGTGCCAGCAGCCCCCTAGCGGGAGGCCGCTCCTACGAGCAGTACTTC. Protein: CASSPLAGGRSYEQYF. The chain combines TRBV7-2 with TRBJ2-7, with 11 bases fitting TRBD2. The CDR3 is 16 amino acids. Germline V lookup: CDR1 SGHTA, CDR2 FQGNSA. V lost 5 bases to trimming and J lost 0 bases; unmatched junction nucleotides: 6.

The V and J genes are TRBV10-2 and TRBJ1-6; D is uncertain. V was trimmed by 0 bases and J by 6 bases, leaving 3 bases between them. CDR3 length: 13 amino acids. Germline loops: CDR1 WSHSY, CDR2 SAAADI. CDR3 sequence: CASSESVNSPLHF. Written as DNA, the CDR3 is TGCGCCAGCAGTGAGTCGGTTAATTCACCCCTCCACTTT.

The chain employs TRBV5-1 and TRBJ2-2; no clear D. The germline V and J ends were trimmed by 0 bases and 5 bases, with 5 bases remaining between them. The CDR3 spans 13 residues. Germline V gives CDR1 SGHRS, CDR2 YFSETQ. This CDR3 is CASSLVETGELFF. The CDR3 region has the DNA TGCGCCAGCAGCTTGGTGGAGACCGGGGAGCTGTTTTTT.

This clonotype showed up many times. J is TRBJ2-1 and V is TRBV7-8; weak D call: TRBD1 (5 bases). CDR3 length equals 15 residues. CDR1 is SGHVS and CDR2 is FQNEAQ in the germline V gene. Trimming took off 5 bases at V and 3 bases at J, with 14 bases between the two ends. The CDR3 here is CASSPGQGLYNEQFF. CDR3 in DNA: TGTGCCAGCAGCCCGGGTCAGGGTCTCTACAATGAGCAGTTCTTC.

This clonotype was counted many times. The chain joins TRBV19 to TRBJ2-2, with 13 bases fitting TRBD2. CDR3 length: 15 amino acids. V shed 9 bases, J shed 6 bases, and the junction held 7 bases outside the gene matches. In germline, CDR1 is LNHDA, CDR2 SQIVND (reference sequence). CDR3 in amino acids: CASLKLAGGPGELFF. DNA of the CDR3: TGTGCCAGCCTAAAACTAGCGGGAGGGCCCGGGGAGCTGTTTTTT.

This clonotype was seen ten or more times. DNA of the CDR3: TGTGCCACCAGCGGCAGACTAGCGGGAGTTTCTGATACGCAGTATTTT. It encodes CATSGRLAGVSDTQYF. The chain joins TRBV15 to TRBJ2-3; 12 bases match TRBD2. Looked up from germline, CDR1 is LNHNV and CDR2 is YYDKDF (reference sequence). The junction had 9 bases not matched to a gene; V was cut back by 5 bases and J by 6 bases. The CDR3 length is 16 residues.

Many counts were recorded for this clonotype. V and J are TRBV3-1 and TRBJ1-1; 9 positions match TRBD1. Losses at the gene ends were 1 base for V and 0 bases for J; bases not matched to a gene: 9. Germline lookup yields CDR1 LGHDT and CDR2 YNNKEL (reference sequence). The CDR3 is made up of 18 amino acids. This CDR3 is CASSQVVTGGLMNTEAFF. The DNA of the CDR3 is TGTGCCAGCAGCCAAGTGGTGACAGGGGGACTTATGAACACTGAAGCTTTCTTT.

This chain joins TRBV11-2 and TRBJ1-4; tentative D call: TRBD1 (5 bases). Trimming left V 5 bases short and J 6 bases short, with 16 bases between. The CDR3 totals 15 residues. Germline loops: CDR1 SGHAT, CDR2 FQNNGV. As DNA, the CDR3 is TGTGCCAGCAGCCCCCGGGCCAAAGGGGATGAAAAACTGTTTTTT. Its translation is CASSPRAKGDEKLFF.

The V call is TRBV7-9, the J call TRBJ1-6; D unresolved. The CDR3 totals 16 residues. V was shortened by 2 bases and J by 10 bases, with 18 bases between the two germline ends. Germline CDR1 is SEHNR and CDR2 is FQNEAQ (reference sequence). DNA of the CDR3: TGTGCCAGCAGCTTAACCCGGACGGCGGTCGGCTCACCCCTCCACTTT. Amino acid sequence: CASSLTRTAVGSPLHF.

Only a few counts were recorded for this clonotype. This rearrangement joins TRBV27 to TRBJ1-5; D might be TRBD1 (5 bases). In germline, CDR1 is MNHEY, CDR2 SMNVEV (reference sequence). This CDR3 region has 16 residues. Trimming shortened V by 4 bases and J by 2 bases, and 15 bases separated the two germline ends. For the CDR3, the DNA is TGTGCCAGCAGTTCGGATCCTTTAGGGGGCAATCAGCCCCAGCATTTT. It codes for CASSSDPLGGNQPQHF.